Below are 5 T cell receptor beta chains sequenced from a single sample in a study of blood T cell repertoires in COVID-19. TCRdb keeps only in-frame clones here, not all; method: immunoSEQ multiplex PCR. Among 95,000 to 100,000 clones listed, about 90% were seen once. Specimen: peripheral blood. These receptors all come from a young woman with acute or convalescent COVID-19.

This clone has a handful of counts. V gene TRBV4-2 combines with J gene TRBJ1-1; TRBD1 might be the D (6 bases). The CDR3 runs to 15 residues. V was shortened by 0 bases and J by 5 bases, with 13 bases between the two germline ends. Germline V gives CDR1 LGHNA, CDR2 YNFKEQ. The DNA of the CDR3 is TGTGCCAGCAGCCAAGAAGGACAGCTCCGGACTGAAGCTTTCTTT. Amino acids: CASSQEGQLRTEAFF.

The chain combines TRBV7-3 with TRBJ1-1; D perhaps matches TRBD1 (5 bases). Germline values: CDR1 SGHTA, CDR2 FQGTGA. The CDR3 is made up of 17 amino acids. Deletions cut 0 bases from V and 3 bases from J, with 17 bases between. CDR3 region: CASSLTGLGEKDTEAFF. CDR3 nucleotides: TGTGCCAGCAGCTTAACGGGTCTAGGGGAAAAGGACACTGAAGCTTTCTTT.

This clone was found once. The chain employs TRBV28 and TRBJ2-1, with 7 bases lining up with TRBD1. V shed 5 bases and J 7 bases; nucleotides not matched to a gene: 20. The germline CDR1 and CDR2 sequences are MDHEN and SYDVKM. This CDR3 is 18 amino acids long. Here the CDR3 DNA reads TGTGCCAGCAGTCCACCCCCGTACGGGACAGCGCCTAAAAATGAGCAGTTCTTC. Translation: CASSPPPYGTAPKNEQFF.

The J gene is TRBJ1-1, the V gene TRBV6-5; TRBD1 agrees at 8 bases. The CDR3 extends over 15 amino acids. Germline-derived CDR1 and CDR2 are MNHEY and SVGAGI. V shed 8 bases and J 0 bases; nucleotides not matched to a gene: 8. This CDR3 reads CASAGGEEMNTEAFF. The CDR3 DNA is TGTGCCAGCGCAGGGGGCGAGGAGATGAACACTGAAGCTTTCTTT.

This chain connects TRBV19 to TRBJ1-2; 10 bases match TRBD1. Losses at the gene ends were 6 bases for V and 5 bases for J; bases not matched to a gene: 15. The CDR3 has 17 residues. The V gene's germline CDR1 is LNHDA and CDR2 SQIVND (reference sequence). The CDR3 DNA sequence: TGTGCCAGTAGCCCCGATCCCCCGGGACAGGGGCGGTATGGCTACACCTTC. It translates to CASSPDPPGQGRYGYTF. The variable domain in full, with the rest retrieved from reference TRBV19 and TRBJ1-2, is DGGITQSPKYLFRKEGQNVTLSCEQNLNHDAMYWYRQDPGQGLRLIYYSQIVNDFQKGDIAEGYSVSREKKESFPLTVTSAQKNPTAFYLCASSPDPPGQGRYGYTFGSGTRLTVV.